These 29 T cell receptor beta chains share one sample of origin, sequenced in a study of human T cells and chemical hapten exposure. TCRdb re-called the RACE reads through MiXCR, storing one row per CDR3 protein. This table has nearly 85,000 distinct CDR3 sequences, approximately 10% appearing once. The time point was: patch test 2, 6 weeks after DPC sensitization. Treatment defined: therapeutic diphenylcyclopropenone sensitization with weekly scalp DPC. This sample comprised whole blood, obtained in connection with sensitization to the hapten diphenylcyclopropenone (DPC). These receptors were obtained from a man in his late teens or twenties with alopecia areata. Some clones in this sample may be carry-over from other donors' samples.

This chain uses TRBV18 with TRBJ2-7; possible D gene TRBD1, 5 bases. V gave up 4 bases and J gave up 3 bases, with 16 bases separating them. The length of the CDR3 is 15 residues. Germline CDR1 is KGHSH and CDR2 is LQKENI. Here the CDR3 reads CASSLLRAEGYEQYF. CDR3 nucleotides: TGTGCCAGCTCACTGCTCAGGGCCGAAGGCTACGAGCAGTACTTC. Full variable domain (outside the CDR3, taken from reference TRBV18 and TRBJ2-7): NAGVMQNPRHLVRRRGQEARLRCSPMKGHSHVYWYRQLPEEGLKFMVYLQKENIIDESGMPKERFSAEFPKEGPSILRIQQVVRGDSAAYFCASSLLRAEGYEQYFGPGTRLTVT.

V and J are TRBV9 and TRBJ2-3, with 7 bases that match TRBD1. J was trimmed by 6 bases and V by 2 bases; bases with no gene match: 3. The CDR3 is 13 amino acids. In germline, CDR1 is SGDLS, CDR2 YYNGEE. In nucleotides, the CDR3 is TGTGCCAGCAGCGTTCCGGGACAGGATACGCAGTATTTT. Translating it yields CASSVPGQDTQYF.

This clonotype has just a few counts. CDR3 loop: CASSDSGDRGNTGELFF. The CDR3 coding sequence is TGTGCCAGCAGTGACTCCGGGGACAGGGGTAACACCGGGGAGCTGTTTTTT. The chain is built from TRBV6-4 and TRBJ2-2; TRBD1 agrees at 10 bases. CDR1 and CDR2 from the germline V gene are MRHNA and SNTAGT. V shed 0 bases, J shed 2 bases, and the junction held 3 bases outside the gene matches. The CDR3 consists of 17 residues.

This clonotype was observed many times. The chain uses TRBV9 and TRBJ2-1, with D perhaps matching TRBD1 (7 bases). Trimming left V 1 base short and J 2 bases short, with 13 bases between. CDR1 is SGDLS, CDR2 YYNGEE, per germline. The CDR3 length is 16 residues. The CDR3 DNA reads as TGTGCCAGCAGCGTACAGGGGGGCGAAACCTACAATGAGCAGTTCTTC. Amino acids: CASSVQGGETYNEQFF. Based on the CDR3 plus reference TRBV9 and TRBJ2-1, the full variable domain is DSGVTQTPKHLITATGQRVTLRCSPRSGDLSVYWYQQSLDQGLQFLIQYYNGEERAKGNILERFSAQQFPDLHSELNLSSLELGDSALYFCASSVQGGETYNEQFFGPGTRLTVL.

This clonotype was seen a handful of times. The gene calls are TRBV20-1 and TRBJ2-7, with a possible D match to TRBD2 (5 bases). Germline lookup yields CDR1 DFQATT and CDR2 SNEGSKA (reference sequence). V was shortened by 0 bases and J by 6 bases, with 21 bases between the two germline ends. This CDR3 comprises 16 residues. DNA of the CDR3: TGCAGTGCTAGAGATGGTAGTGCCCGGGGTGATCGCGAGCAGTACTTC. Amino acids: CSARDGSARGDREQYF.

CDR3 in amino acids: CASSLMGTGNTDTQYF. Here the CDR3 DNA reads TGCGCCAGCAGCTTGATGGGGACAGGGAACACAGATACGCAGTATTTT. The chain employs TRBV5-1 and TRBJ2-3, with 9 positions matching TRBD1. The CDR3 totals 16 residues. After removal of 1 base from V and 2 bases from J, the junction contained 5 bases not matched to a gene. Per germline, CDR1 SGHRS and CDR2 YFSETQ. The full variable domain, with the rest looked up from reference TRBV5-1 and TRBJ2-3, is KAGVTQTPRYLIKTRGQQVTLSCSPISGHRSVSWYQQTPGQGLQFLFEYFSETQRNKGNFPGRFSGRQFSNSRSEMNVSTLELGDSALYLCASSLMGTGNTDTQYFGPGTRLTVL.

This clonotype occurred a few times. The junction and the germline gene differ at one end; a read error may be behind it. V is TRBV5-5 and J is TRBJ1-1, with TRBD1 matching over 7 bases. Looked up from germline, CDR1 is SGHKS and CDR2 is YYEKEE (reference sequence). CDR3 length equals 17 residues. Written as DNA, the CDR3 is TGTGCCAGCAACTTGGGTGGACCAGACAGGGTGAGGGCTGAAGCTTTCTTT. This gives the protein CASNLGGPDRVRAEAFF.

This clonotype was picked up many times. The chain combines TRBV6-1 with TRBJ2-7; D could derive from TRBD1 or TRBD2 (5 bases each). With 1 base removed from V and 3 bases from J, the gap between germline ends came to 16 bases. The CDR3 spans 16 residues. Germline lookup yields CDR1 MNHNS and CDR2 SASEGT. Here the CDR3 reads CASSEDWGTENYEQYV. In nucleotides, the CDR3 is TGTGCCAGCAGTGAAGACTGGGGGACGGAAAACTACGAGCAGTACGTC.

This clonotype appeared a few times. The CDR3 DNA is TGTGCCAGCAGTTTTGCGACAGGGGGTACCACCGGGGAGCTGTTTTTT. It translates to CASSFATGGTTGELFF. The genes are TRBV12-3 or TRBV12-4 and TRBJ2-2; TRBD1 matches at 9 bases. This CDR3 contains 16 residues. V gave up 3 bases and J gave up 4 bases; unmatched junction bases: 6.

The V gene is TRBV5-4, the J gene TRBJ2-3; the match to TRBD2 covers 11 bases. V dropped 1 base and J dropped 0; count of bases not matched to a gene: 7. Germline V gene sequence: CDR1 SGHNT, CDR2 YYREEE (reference sequence). The CDR3 covers 18 residues. Here the CDR3 DNA reads TGTGCCAGCAGCTTGAGGCTAGCGGGGGGTGAGAGCACAGATACGCAGTATTTT. Protein sequence: CASSLRLAGGESTDTQYF.

The chain links TRBV6-2 or TRBV6-3 to TRBJ2-2; 8 bases line up with TRBD2. CDR1 is MNHEY and CDR2 is SVGEGT in the germline V gene. The CDR3 length is 16 residues. Trimming at V came to 5 bases and at J to 3 bases, leaving 8 bases not matched to a gene. The CDR3 DNA is TGTGCCAGCAGTGGCGGGACTAGGACGGACACCGGGGAGCTGTTTTTT. Translated: CASSGGTRTDTGELFF.

The sample holds many counts of this clonotype. The chain combines TRBV29-1 with TRBJ1-5; D is unresolved. Trimming cost V 5 bases and J 0 bases, with 11 bases left between them. This CDR3 contains 14 residues. Looked up from germline, CDR1 is SQVTM and CDR2 is ANQGSEA. In DNA form, the CDR3 reads TGCAGCGTTACAAACGATTATAGCAATCAGCCCCAGCATTTT. It encodes CSVTNDYSNQPQHF.

CDR3 nucleotides: TGCAGCGTTGGAGGGAGCCAAGAGACCCAGTACTTC. This translates into CSVGGSQETQYF. The chain couples TRBV29-1 to TRBJ2-5, with D maybe TRBD2 (5 bases). The ends were cut back, 4 bases at V and 1 base at J, with 7 bases in the middle. Per germline, CDR1 SQVTM and CDR2 ANQGSEA. The CDR3 length is 12 residues.

In its sample, this clonotype was seen many times. V gene TRBV4-3 combines with J gene TRBJ1-2; D is perhaps TRBD1 (6 bases). Trimming left V 0 bases short and J 1 base short, with 15 bases between. The CDR3 loop spans 17 amino acids. The germline V gene has CDR1 LGHNA and CDR2 YSLEER. The CDR3 is CASSQDFDRNYNYGYTF. Written as DNA, the CDR3 is TGCGCCAGCAGCCAAGATTTTGACAGGAACTATAACTATGGCTACACCTTC.

At least ten counts were recorded for this clonotype. J is TRBJ1-1 and V is TRBV7-6; D gene uncertain. Trimming took off 4 bases at V and 1 base at J, with 19 bases between the two ends. The CDR3 consists of 17 residues. Per the germline V gene, CDR1 is SGHVS and CDR2 is FNYEAQ. The CDR3 is CASSSTFSRQSNTEAFF. In DNA form, the CDR3 reads TGTGCCAGCAGCTCCACCTTCTCCAGACAATCGAACACTGAAGCTTTCTTT.

This clonotype was counted between two and nine times. V and J are TRBV28 and TRBJ1-4, with D possibly being TRBD1 (6 bases). CDR3 size: 11 residues. The germline gives CDR1 MDHEN, CDR2 SYDVKM. The CDR3: CATAGEEKLFF. The DNA of the CDR3 is TGTGCAACGGCAGGGGAGGAAAAACTGTTTTTT.

The V gene is TRBV4-3, the J gene TRBJ1-1, with D possibly TRBD1 on 6 matching bases. The germline CDR1 and CDR2 sequences are LGHNA and YSLEER. This CDR3 is 14 amino acids long. The V end lost 3 bases, the J end lost 6 bases, and 14 bases lay between the germline ends. This CDR3 is CASSHNREPAEAFF. In DNA form, the CDR3 reads TGCGCCAGCAGCCACAACAGGGAGCCAGCTGAAGCTTTCTTT.

This clonotype was seen ten or more times. The gene calls are TRBV2 and TRBJ2-5, with 8 bases fitting TRBD2. CDR1 SNHLY and CDR2 FYNNEI come from the germline V gene. V was clipped by 6 bases and J by 1 base; unmatched bases: 7. The CDR3 loop spans 15 amino acids. CDR3: CASRSSGAVQETQYF. DNA for the CDR3: TGTGCCAGCAGGAGTAGCGGGGCCGTCCAAGAGACCCAGTACTTC.

The chain links TRBV10-3 to TRBJ2-2; weak D call: TRBD2 (6 bases). The V end lost 8 bases, the J end lost 4 bases, and 8 bases lay between the germline ends. The CDR3 runs to 12 residues. Germline lookup yields CDR1 ENHRY and CDR2 SYGVKD. For the CDR3, the DNA is TGTGCCATCGCGCGGGGCACCGGGGAGCTGTTTTTT. Protein product: CAIARGTGELFF.

This clonotype came up a few times. The chain couples TRBV7-9 to TRBJ2-5; 9 bases match TRBD2. V was clipped by 0 bases and J by 0 bases; unmatched bases: 2. Germline V gene lookup returns CDR1 SEHNR and CDR2 FQNEAQ (reference sequence). This CDR3 comprises 16 residues. Here the CDR3 reads CASSLASGGYQETQYF. For the CDR3, the DNA is TGTGCCAGCAGCTTAGCCAGCGGGGGGTACCAAGAGACCCAGTACTTC.

The chain recombines TRBV19 with TRBJ2-6, with 10 bases aligning to TRBD1. V lost 3 bases and J lost 3; bases outside the gene matches: 5. The CDR3 sequence is 17 residues long. Germline lookup yields CDR1 LNHDA and CDR2 SQIVND (reference sequence). CDR3 protein: CASSMPTGGFGANVLTF. CDR3 sequence (DNA): TGTGCCAGTAGTATGCCGACAGGGGGCTTTGGGGCCAACGTCCTGACTTTC.

CDR3 in DNA: TGCAGTGCTAGAGCTCGGGGGGCAGATACGCAGTATTTT. Protein sequence: CSARARGADTQYF. The rearrangement joins TRBV20-1 to TRBJ2-3; 7 nucleotides agree with TRBD2. With 1 base clipped from V and 4 bases from J, the junction kept 2 bases outside the gene matches. This CDR3 contains 13 residues. CDR1 and CDR2 (germline): DFQATT, SNEGSKA (reference sequence).

The rearrangement links TRBV14 to TRBJ2-2, with D perhaps TRBD2 (5 bases). CDR1 is SGHDN, CDR2 FVKESK, per germline. This CDR3 has 13 amino acids. Trimming took 6 bases from V and 6 from J, leaving 11 bases between them. The CDR3 DNA reads as TGTGCCAGCAGGACTACCCGGGCCGGGGAGCTGTTTTTT. Translating gives CASRTTRAGELFF.

The gene calls are TRBV7-2 and TRBJ2-7, with D perhaps matching TRBD1 (5 bases). Trimming removed 4 bases from V and 0 bases from J, with 10 bases in between. The CDR3 consists of 14 residues. The germline V gene has CDR1 SGHTA and CDR2 FQGNSA. CDR3 DNA sequence: TGTGCCAGCAGCTCAGACAGTTCCTCCTACGAGCAGTACTTC. Translated, it gives CASSSDSSSYEQYF.

The V and J genes are TRBV6-2 or TRBV6-3 and TRBJ1-5; D is unresolved. The CDR3 contains 14 residues. V was shortened by 6 bases and J by 0 bases, with 9 bases between the two germline ends. Germline values: CDR1 MNHEY, CDR2 SVGEGT. CDR3 residues: CASRKVNSNQPQHF. In DNA, the CDR3 is TGTGCCAGCAGGAAGGTTAATAGCAATCAGCCCCAGCATTTT.

This clonotype occurred a few times. V gene TRBV5-3 combines with J gene TRBJ2-3, with TRBD1 identical over 7 bases. TRBV5-3 is treated as an ORF (open reading frame) with a function not yet certain. Germline trimming cut 4 bases from V and 2 bases from J; bases unmatched to any gene: 7. This CDR3 has 15 amino acids. The CDR3 loop reads CARSRDRKATDTQYF. The CDR3 region has the DNA TGTGCCAGAAGCAGGGACAGAAAAGCCACAGATACGCAGTATTTT.

There are many counts of this clonotype. The chain couples TRBV11-2 to TRBJ1-1; 8 bases agree with TRBD1. Germline-derived CDR1 and CDR2 are SGHAT and FQNNGV. The junction had 5 bases not matched to a gene; V was cut back by 4 bases and J by 1 base. The CDR3 sequence is 15 residues long. The CDR3 is CASSSYRGENTEAFF. As DNA, the CDR3 is TGTGCCAGCAGCTCCTACAGGGGGGAGAACACTGAAGCTTTCTTT. Filled out from reference TRBV11-2 and TRBJ1-1, the complete variable domain reads EAGVAQSPRYKIIEKRQSVAFWCNPISGHATLYWYQQILGQGPKLLIQFQNNGVVDDSQLPKDRFSAERLKGVDSTLKIQPAKLEDSAVYLCASSSYRGENTEAFFGQGTRLTVV.

This clonotype was seen a few times. The chain has TRBV29-1 and TRBJ2-7; TRBD1 agrees at 8 bases. CDR3 length equals 13 residues. Germline assignment: CDR1 SQVTM and CDR2 ANQGSEA. Losses at the gene ends were 4 bases for V and 7 bases for J; bases not matched to a gene: 9. The CDR3 DNA sequence: TGCAGCGTTGGGGACAGGTACCTTCGGGAGCAGTACTTC. Amino acids: CSVGDRYLREQYF.

This clonotype was recorded a few times. J is TRBJ1-6 and V is TRBV6-5, with D tentatively TRBD1 (6 bases). This CDR3 is 13 amino acids long. Deletions cut 6 bases from V and 7 bases from J, with 10 bases between. CDR1 and CDR2 from the germline V gene are MNHEY and SVGAGI. In DNA, the CDR3 is TGTGCCAGCAGGGTCCAGGGGAATTCACCCCTCCACTTT. Protein: CASRVQGNSPLHF.